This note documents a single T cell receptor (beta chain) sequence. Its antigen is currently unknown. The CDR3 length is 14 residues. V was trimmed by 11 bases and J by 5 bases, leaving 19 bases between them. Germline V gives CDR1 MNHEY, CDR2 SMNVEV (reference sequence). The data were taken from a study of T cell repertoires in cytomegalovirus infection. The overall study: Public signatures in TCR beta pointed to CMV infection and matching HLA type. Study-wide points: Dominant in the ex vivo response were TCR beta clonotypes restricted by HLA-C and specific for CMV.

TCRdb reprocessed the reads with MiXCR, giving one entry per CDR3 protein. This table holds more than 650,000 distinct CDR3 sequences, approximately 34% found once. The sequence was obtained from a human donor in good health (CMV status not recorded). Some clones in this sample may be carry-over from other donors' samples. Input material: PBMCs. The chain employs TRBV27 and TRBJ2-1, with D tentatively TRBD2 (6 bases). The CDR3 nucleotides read TGTGCCGCCGGGGGTGGGGGGACCAACAATGAGCAGTTCTTC. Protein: CAAGGGGTNNEQFF.